These 30 T cell receptor beta chains share one sample of origin, sequenced in a study of graft-versus-host responses after intestinal transplantation. The antigens for these receptors are not known. Produced via immunoSEQ multiplex PCR; TCRdb's table is partial and in-frame only. The sample has about 39,000 clones; over 90% are singletons. Sequences were derived from unstimulated CD8+ T cells sorted from spleen or lymph node cells, sampled before transplant. The receptors were gathered from a human donor who was the organ donor for an intestinal transplant.

The rearrangement links TRBV9 to TRBJ2-1, with TRBD2 as a possible D gene (6 bases). Per germline, CDR1 SGDLS and CDR2 YYNGEE. The CDR3 has 17 amino acids. V shed 4 bases and J shed 6 bases, with 23 bases lying between them. This CDR3 reads CASSPYIALGEVNEQFF. The DNA for the CDR3 is TGTGCCAGCAGCCCCTACATTGCATTGGGGGAGGTCAATGAGCAGTTCTTC.

The rearrangement links TRBV15 to TRBJ1-5; 7 positions match TRBD1. The CDR3 is 19 amino acids. Germline-derived CDR1 and CDR2 are LNHNV and YYDKDF (reference sequence). Germline trimming cut 0 bases from V and 0 bases from J; bases unmatched to any gene: 11. In DNA form, the CDR3 reads TGTGCCACCAGCAGAGAGAGGGACAGAGAGGCCTATAGCAATCAGCCCCAGCATTTT. This codes for CATSRERDREAYSNQPQHF.

The chain joins TRBV21-1 to TRBJ2-3; TRBD2 is the table's D call, not checked against the DNA. TRBV21-1 is labeled a pseudogene. There are 17 residues in the CDR3. The CDR3 loop reads CASSKGWSGGARDTQYF. The CDR3 nucleotides are TGTGCCAGCAGCAAAGGGTGGAGCGGGGGGGCCCGAGATACGCAGTATTTT.

The chain carries TRBV6-5 and TRBJ1-2; 10 nucleotides agree with TRBD1. This CDR3 is 16 amino acids long. Looked up from germline, CDR1 is MNHEY and CDR2 is SVGAGI. With V trimmed by 0 bases and J by 8 bases, 9 bases remained unmatched. CDR3 DNA sequence: TGTGCCAGCAGTTACTCGCCGGGGACAGGGGAGCGAGGCTACACCTTC. Its protein product is CASSYSPGTGERGYTF.

The rearrangement links TRBV2 to TRBJ2-2, with a possible D match to TRBD2 (6 bases). The V gene's germline CDR1 is SNHLY and CDR2 FYNNEI. The CDR3 is 14 amino acids. Trimming stripped 8 bases from V and 2 bases from J, with 12 bases between. Here the CDR3 reads CASGTGLNTGELFF. CDR3 nucleotides: TGTGCCAGCGGCACCGGACTAAACACCGGGGAGCTGTTTTTT.

The chain has TRBV5-4 and TRBJ2-5; D might be TRBD2 (5 bases). The CDR3 contains 13 residues. Germline V gene sequence: CDR1 SGHNT, CDR2 YYREEE (reference sequence). V lost 2 bases and J lost 3, with 8 bases in between. This chain's CDR3 is CASSFLEEETQYF. CDR3 DNA sequence: TGTGCCAGCAGCTTTCTGGAGGAAGAGACCCAGTACTTC.

This chain connects TRBV6-1 to TRBJ2-5; 8 bases map to TRBD2. V lost 6 bases and J lost 2; bases outside the gene matches: 2. This CDR3 region has 13 residues. Germline CDR1 MNHNS, CDR2 SASEGT. CDR3 loop: CASRASGQETQYF. CDR3 nucleotides: TGTGCCAGCAGAGCTAGCGGGCAAGAGACCCAGTACTTC.

The chain has TRBV7-6 and TRBJ2-7, with D possibly TRBD1 on 6 matching bases. The ends were cut back, 4 bases at V and 2 bases at J, with 12 bases in the middle. The CDR3 covers 14 residues. CDR1 and CDR2 from the germline V gene are SGHVS and FNYEAQ. The CDR3 DNA sequence: TGTGCCAGCAGCTCCAGGGGATTGCCCTACGAGCAGTACTTC. Protein product: CASSSRGLPYEQYF.

The sample holds one count of this clone. The chain is built from TRBV9 and TRBJ2-1; perhaps D is TRBD1 or TRBD2 (6 bases each). V shed 3 bases and J shed 2 bases, with 15 bases lying between them. The CDR3 extends over 16 amino acids. Germline V CDR1 and CDR2: SGDLS, YYNGEE. The CDR3 sequence is CASSEEGVTTYNEQFF. The CDR3 nucleotides read TGTGCCAGCAGCGAGGAGGGGGTCACGACCTACAATGAGCAGTTCTTC.

This clone appeared a single time. The chain recombines TRBV19 with TRBJ1-5, with a tentative D call TRBD1 (6 bases). The CDR3 covers 14 residues. Trimming cost V 7 bases and J 4 bases, with 14 bases left between them. Germline CDR1 is LNHDA and CDR2 is SQIVND (reference sequence). CDR3 sequence reads: CASTMDSPNQPQHF. The CDR3 region has the DNA TGTGCCAGTACCATGGACAGCCCGAATCAGCCCCAGCATTTT.

This chain joins TRBV7-2 and TRBJ1-2; D uncertain. The CDR3 spans 15 residues. Germline V gene sequence: CDR1 SGHTA, CDR2 FQGNSA. Trimming stripped 1 base from V and 3 bases from J, with 12 bases between. The CDR3 region is CASSLEETDYYGYTF. CDR3 sequence (DNA): TGTGCCAGCAGCTTAGAGGAGACGGACTACTATGGCTACACCTTC.

J is TRBJ1-2 and V is TRBV28; TRBD1 might be the D (6 bases). The CDR3 has 14 residues. CDR1 and CDR2 (germline): MDHEN, SYDVKM. V lost 7 bases and J 7 bases, leaving 19 bases between the germline ends. The CDR3 spells CASTITGGVSGYTF. The CDR3 DNA follows: TGTGCCAGCACCATTACCGGGGGCGTCTCTGGCTACACCTTC.

The V and J genes are TRBV14 and TRBJ2-3; no reliable D call. CDR1 is SGHDN, CDR2 FVKESK, per germline. V gave up 7 bases and J gave up 2 bases, with 16 bases separating them. The CDR3 extends over 15 amino acids. CDR3 nucleotide sequence: TGTGCCAGCAAGCATTCACAGTCTTCCACAGATACGCAGTATTTT. It encodes CASKHSQSSTDTQYF.

V is TRBV2 and J is TRBJ1-4; D might be TRBD1 (6 bases). Germline V CDR1 and CDR2: SNHLY, FYNNEI. Trimming cost V 0 bases and J 4 bases, with 15 bases left between them. This CDR3 is built from 17 residues. CDR3 in amino acids: CASSEARATGYNEKLFF. The CDR3 DNA is TGTGCCAGCAGTGAAGCCCGCGCGACAGGCTATAATGAAAAACTGTTTTTT.

V and J are TRBV27 and TRBJ1-2; D is unresolved. V gave up 0 bases and J gave up 5 bases, with 13 bases separating them. CDR1 MNHEY and CDR2 SMNVEV come from the germline V gene (reference sequence). The CDR3 spans 15 residues. As DNA, the CDR3 is TGTGCCAGCAGTTTATCCGTAGGCAGCCCTTATGGCTACACCTTC. Amino acids: CASSLSVGSPYGYTF.

In its sample, this clone was seen once. V gene TRBV9 combines with J gene TRBJ2-3, with 8 nucleotides matching TRBD2. This CDR3 has 15 residues. V lost 2 bases and J lost 0; bases outside the gene matches: 2. Per germline, CDR1 SGDLS and CDR2 YYNGEE. Here the CDR3 DNA reads TGTGCCAGCAGCGTTAGCGGGACTAGCACAGATACGCAGTATTTT. As protein: CASSVSGTSTDTQYF.

The chain combines TRBV5-6 with TRBJ2-5; 7 bases agree with TRBD1. The ends lost 1 base at V and 3 bases at J; junction bases unmatched: 3. The CDR3 is 14 residues long. Germline V gives CDR1 SGHDT, CDR2 YYEEEE. CDR3 nucleotides: TGTGCCAGCAGCTTGCTCACAGGGGAAGAGACCCAGTACTTC. It translates to CASSLLTGEETQYF.

The rearrangement joins TRBV7-2 to TRBJ2-7; D is unresolved. V gave up 1 base and J gave up 2 bases, with 12 bases separating them. The CDR3 covers 15 residues. Germline V gene sequence: CDR1 SGHTA, CDR2 FQGNSA. The CDR3 protein is CASSLGRLFTYEQYF. Written as DNA, the CDR3 is TGTGCCAGCAGCTTAGGGAGACTGTTTACCTACGAGCAGTACTTC. The full variable domain, in which reference TRBV7-2 and TRBJ2-7 provide the parts outside the CDR3, is GAGVSQSPSNKVTEKGKDVELRCDPISGHTALYWYRQSLGQGLEFLIYFQGNSAPDKSGLPSDRFSAERTGGSVSTLTIQRTQQEDSAVYLCASSLGRLFTYEQYFGPGTRLTVT.

The chain combines TRBV6-6 with TRBJ2-7; 9 bases are a match to TRBD1. The germline V gene has CDR1 MNHNY and CDR2 SVGAGI (reference sequence). Unmatched junction bases numbered 7, after V lost 5 bases and J lost 5 bases. The CDR3 totals 14 residues. The CDR3 sequence is CASSPRQGGHEQYF. Written as DNA, the CDR3 is TGTGCCAGCAGTCCCCGACAGGGGGGCCACGAGCAGTACTTC.

CDR3 coding DNA: TGTGCCAGCAGCTACCCGGGACAGGGGGTCACTGAGCAGTTCTTC. Translating gives CASSYPGQGVTEQFF. The chain joins TRBV7-9 to TRBJ2-1; TRBD1 matches at 11 bases. The ends lost 4 bases at V and 9 bases at J; junction bases unmatched: 8. CDR1 is SEHNR and CDR2 is FQNEAQ in the germline V gene (reference sequence). The CDR3 sequence is 15 residues long.

The chain combines TRBV2 with TRBJ1-3; D unclear. The germline gives CDR1 SNHLY, CDR2 FYNNEI. V was cut by 3 bases and J by 0 bases, with 9 bases left in between. The CDR3 is 15 residues long. CDR3 in amino acids: CASSDPGHSGNTIYF. DNA of the CDR3: TGTGCCAGCAGTGACCCGGGCCACTCTGGAAACACCATATATTTT.

The V and J genes are TRBV9 and TRBJ1-1; the match to TRBD1 covers 7 bases. Germline-derived CDR1 and CDR2 are SGDLS and YYNGEE. Losses at the gene ends were 3 bases for V and 1 base for J; bases not matched to a gene: 3. The CDR3 spans 14 residues. CDR3 bases: TGTGCCAGCAGCGATCCAGGGGGGAACACTGAAGCTTTCTTT. Translated: CASSDPGGNTEAFF.

This clone was observed a single time. The V gene is TRBV19, the J gene TRBJ1-2; TRBD1 is a possible D gene (5 bases). Deletions cut 4 bases from V and 4 bases from J, with 16 bases between. Germline CDR1 reads LNHDA; CDR2 reads SQIVND (reference sequence). The CDR3 is made up of 15 amino acids. This CDR3 reads CASSTGQPWIYGYTF. CDR3 nucleotide sequence: TGTGCCAGTAGTACGGGGCAGCCTTGGATCTATGGCTACACCTTC. Together with reference TRBV19 and TRBJ1-2, the CDR3 gives the full variable domain: DGGITQSPKYLFRKEGQNVTLSCEQNLNHDAMYWYRQDPGQGLRLIYYSQIVNDFQKGDIAEGYSVSREKKESFPLTVTSAQKNPTAFYLCASSTGQPWIYGYTFGSGTRLTVV.

The chain recombines TRBV20-1 with TRBJ2-1; D is unresolved. The V and J ends lost 1 base and 9 bases respectively, with 7 bases between them. Germline lookup yields CDR1 DFQATT and CDR2 SNEGSKA (reference sequence). The CDR3 is 11 amino acids. CDR3 DNA: TGCAGTGCTAGAGGCCGACGTGAGCAGTTCTTC. It yields the protein CSARGRREQFF.

The chain's CDR3 is CASSWGGQVGVDNEQFF. CDR3 in DNA: TGTGCCAGCAGCTGGGGGGGACAAGTAGGGGTGGACAATGAGCAGTTCTTC. This chain joins TRBV7-3 and TRBJ2-1; a possible D gene is TRBD2 (7 bases). Germline CDR1 reads SGHTA; CDR2 reads FQGTGA. CDR3 size: 17 residues. V shed 4 bases and J shed 5 bases, with 21 bases lying between them.

The DNA of the CDR3 is TGTGCCAGCAGCTTAGGGTACGGGCCGGGTGAAGCTTTCTTT. This encodes CASSLGYGPGEAFF. The rearrangement links TRBV13 to TRBJ1-1; D is unclear. Germline CDR1 PRHDT, CDR2 FYEKMQ (reference sequence). The CDR3 extends over 14 amino acids. V lost 0 bases and J lost 7, with 12 bases in between. Full variable domain (missing parts from reference TRBV13 and TRBJ1-1): AAGVIQSPRHLIKEKRETATLKCYPIPRHDTVYWYQQGPGQDPQFLISFYEKMQSDKGSIPDRFSAQQFSDYHSELNMSSLELGDSALYFCASSLGYGPGEAFFGQGTRLTVV.

The chain is built from TRBV27 and TRBJ2-7, with D possibly matching TRBD1 (6 bases). Germline CDR1 MNHEY, CDR2 SMNVEV (reference sequence). V lost 5 bases to trimming and J lost 7 bases, with 24 bases between them. This CDR3 spans 16 amino acids. The CDR3 loop reads CASSPRQGGGGWEQYF. The CDR3 nucleotides read TGTGCCAGCAGTCCAAGGCAAGGGGGTGGGGGTTGGGAGCAGTACTTC.

The chain recombines TRBV15 with TRBJ2-5, with D possibly being TRBD2 (6 bases). Looked up from germline, CDR1 is LNHNV and CDR2 is YYDKDF (reference sequence). Trimming took 5 bases from V and 0 from J, leaving 13 bases between them. This CDR3 is 15 amino acids long. CDR3 DNA sequence: TGTGCCACCAGCCGCCTCGGGGGTTACCAAGAGACCCAGTACTTC. Protein sequence: CATSRLGGYQETQYF.

The V and J genes are TRBV4-1 and TRBJ2-7; D gene uncertain. Germline CDR1 and CDR2: MGHRA and YSYEKL. V shed 1 base and J shed 5 bases, with 12 bases lying between them. The length of the CDR3 is 14 residues. Written as DNA, the CDR3 is TGCGCCAGCAGCCAAGTCAATGGCGTGGACGAGCAGTACTTC. It is translated as CASSQVNGVDEQYF.

This chain uses TRBV2 with TRBJ2-4; tentatively, D is TRBD2 (7 bases). Germline V lookup: CDR1 SNHLY, CDR2 FYNNEI. This CDR3 has 15 amino acids. Trimming stripped 6 bases from V and 5 bases from J, with 17 bases between. The CDR3 is CASRGGLADENIQYF. Here the CDR3 DNA reads TGTGCCAGCAGGGGGGGCCTAGCGGACGAAAACATTCAGTACTTC.